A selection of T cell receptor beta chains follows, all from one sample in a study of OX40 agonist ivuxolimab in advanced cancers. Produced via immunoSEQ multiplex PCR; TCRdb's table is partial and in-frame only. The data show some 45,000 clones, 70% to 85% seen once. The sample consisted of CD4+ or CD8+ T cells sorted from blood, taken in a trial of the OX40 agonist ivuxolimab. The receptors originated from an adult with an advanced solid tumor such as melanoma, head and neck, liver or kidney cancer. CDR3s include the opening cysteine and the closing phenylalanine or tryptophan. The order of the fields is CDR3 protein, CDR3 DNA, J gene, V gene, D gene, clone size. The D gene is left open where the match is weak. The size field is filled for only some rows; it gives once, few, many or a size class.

CASSSSYWSGGADTQYF,TGTGCCAGCAGCTCCTCATACTGGAGCGGGGGGGCCGATACGCAGTATTTT,TRBJ2-3,TRBV9,TRBD2,-
CASSEPPGHPTF,TGTGCCAGCAGTGAACCCCCGGGACATCCGACCTTC,TRBJ1-2,TRBV6-1,-,-
CASSPRGNYGYTF,TGTGCCAGCAGCCCAAGGGGTAACTATGGCTACACCTTC,TRBJ1-2,TRBV11-2,-,-
CASSPRQGAGETQYF,TGTGCCAGCTCACCTCGTCAAGGGGCGGGGGAGACCCAGTACTTC,TRBJ2-5,TRBV18,-,-
CASSQVVGTEAFF,TGCGCCAGCAGCCAAGTGGTCGGGACAGAAGCTTTCTTT,TRBJ1-1,TRBV4-3,-,-
CASSLTQGGGYTF,TGTGCCAGCAGCTTAACACAGGGGGGCGGCTACACCTTC,TRBJ1-2,TRBV7-8,TRBD1,-
CASSEDDWVTEAFF,TGTGCCAGCAGTGAAGATGACTGGGTCACTGAAGCTTTCTTT,TRBJ1-1,TRBV6-1,-,-
CASSFWQEDEAFF,TGTGCCAGCAGCTTTTGGCAGGAGGATGAAGCTTTCTTT,TRBJ1-1,TRBV11-2,-,-
CATSSADHF,TGTGCCACCAGCAGCGCGGACCATTTC,TRBJ2-4,TRBV15,-,-
CAISTSELDTQYF,TGTGCCATCAGTACTAGCGAACTAGATACGCAGTATTTT,TRBJ2-3,TRBV10-3,TRBD2,-
CASSLDSNGYTF,TGTGCCAGCAGCTTGGACAGCAATGGCTACACCTTC,TRBJ1-2,TRBV5-4,-,few
CASSLEASYGYTF,TGCGCCAGCAGCTTGGAGGCTAGCTATGGCTACACCTTC,TRBJ1-2,TRBV5-1,-,few
CASSLVGDLHF,TGTGCCAGCAGCTTGGTGGGGGACCTCCACTTT,TRBJ1-6,TRBV7-9,-,-
CASSLTYGAGALDTQYF,TGTGCCAGCAGCTTGACCTACGGGGCGGGGGCCCTAGATACGCAGTATTTT,TRBJ2-3,TRBV7-2,-,-
CASSFQRERVYNEQFF,TGTGCCAGCAGCTTCCAGCGGGAGCGCGTGTACAATGAGCAGTTCTTC,TRBJ2-1,TRBV11-2,TRBD2,-
CATSSSGHYEQYF,TGTGCCACCAGCAGTTCCGGACACTACGAGCAGTACTTC,TRBJ2-7,TRBV15,-,-
CASSDFQGTIGELFF,TGCGCCAGCAGCGATTTCCAGGGTACCATCGGGGAGCTGTTTTTT,TRBJ2-2,TRBV5-1,-,-
CASRKEAGLEQYF,TGTGCCAGCAGGAAGGAGGCGGGGCTCGAGCAGTACTTC,TRBJ2-7,TRBV2,-,-
CATSRERGTANYEQYF,TGTGCCACCAGCAGAGAGAGGGGGACAGCCAACTACGAGCAGTACTTC,TRBJ2-7,TRBV15,TRBD1,-
CASSERTAYEQYF,TGTGCCAGCAGCGAGAGGACAGCCTACGAGCAGTACTTC,TRBJ2-7,TRBV6-5,-,-
CASSLLGQRNQPQHF,TGTGCCAGCAGTTTGTTGGGACAGAGAAATCAGCCCCAGCATTTT,TRBJ1-5,TRBV27,TRBD1,-
CASSQDGNSGKDTQYF,TGTGCCAGCAGCCAAGATGGGAATAGCGGGAAAGATACGCAGTATTTT,TRBJ2-3,TRBV4-2,TRBD2,-
CAITPGLAGGLETQYF,TGTGCCATTACACCGGGACTAGCGGGAGGGTTAGAGACCCAGTACTTC,TRBJ2-5,TRBV5-4,TRBD2,-
CASSSTGQNTGELFF,TGTGCCAGCAGCTCAACGGGACAGAACACCGGGGAGCTGTTTTTT,TRBJ2-2,TRBV21-1,-,-